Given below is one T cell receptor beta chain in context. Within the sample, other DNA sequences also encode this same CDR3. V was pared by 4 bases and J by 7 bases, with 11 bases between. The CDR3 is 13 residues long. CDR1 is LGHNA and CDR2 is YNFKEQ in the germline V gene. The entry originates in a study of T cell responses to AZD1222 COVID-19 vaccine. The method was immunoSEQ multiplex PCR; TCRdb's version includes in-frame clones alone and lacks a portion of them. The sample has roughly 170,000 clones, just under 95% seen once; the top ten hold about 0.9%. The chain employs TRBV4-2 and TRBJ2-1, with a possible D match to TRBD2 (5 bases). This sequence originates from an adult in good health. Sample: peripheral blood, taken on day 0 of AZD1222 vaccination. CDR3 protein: CASSLGLANEQFF. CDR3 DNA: TGTGCCAGCAGCCTTGGACTCGCTAATGAGCAGTTCTTC.